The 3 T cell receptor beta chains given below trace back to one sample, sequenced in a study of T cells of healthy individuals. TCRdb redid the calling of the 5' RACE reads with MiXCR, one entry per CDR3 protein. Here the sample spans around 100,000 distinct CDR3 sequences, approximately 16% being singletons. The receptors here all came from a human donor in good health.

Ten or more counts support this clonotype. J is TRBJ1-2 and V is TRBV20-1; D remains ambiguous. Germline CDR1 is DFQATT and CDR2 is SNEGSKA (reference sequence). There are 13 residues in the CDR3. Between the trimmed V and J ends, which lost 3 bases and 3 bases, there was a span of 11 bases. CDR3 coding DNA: TGCAGTGCTAGTCGCCCGAAAGACTATGGCTACACCTTC. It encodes CSASRPKDYGYTF.

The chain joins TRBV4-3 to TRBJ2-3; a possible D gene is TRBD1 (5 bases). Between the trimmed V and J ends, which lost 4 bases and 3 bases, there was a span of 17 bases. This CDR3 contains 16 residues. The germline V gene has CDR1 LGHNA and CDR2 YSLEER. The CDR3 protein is CASSRTGTLGTDTQYF. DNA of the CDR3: TGCGCCAGCAGCCGCACAGGCACGTTAGGGACAGATACGCAGTATTTT.

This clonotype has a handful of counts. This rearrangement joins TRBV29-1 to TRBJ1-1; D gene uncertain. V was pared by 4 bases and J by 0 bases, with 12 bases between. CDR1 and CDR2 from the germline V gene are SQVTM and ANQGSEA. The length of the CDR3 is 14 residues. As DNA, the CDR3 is TGCAGCGTTGGATGGGATTCTTTGAACACTGAAGCTTTCTTT. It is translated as CSVGWDSLNTEAFF.